Presented here are 5 T cell receptor beta chains from one specimen sequenced in a study of PD-L1 blockade in urothelial cancer. Data came from immunoSEQ multiplex PCR; TCRdb stores just in-frame clones and leaves some out. The sample contains 71,000 or so clones, 85% to 90% of which appear only once. Sequencing used PBMCs, obtained around atezolizumab (anti-PD-L1) treatment. These receptors were obtained from a man aged 55 to 70 with urothelial cancer.

This clone was counted only a few times. Its ends do not fully match the called genes, so a read error is possible. The chain carries TRBV5-6 and TRBJ1-4, with D tentatively TRBD1 (6 bases). The CDR3 is 12 residues long. Germline V CDR1 and CDR2: SGHDT, YYEEEE. The CDR3 protein is CASSRGTTPIIF. As DNA, the CDR3 is TGTGCCAGCAGCAGGGGGACAACCCCGATAATTTTT.

CDR3 nucleotides: TGTGCCAGCAGCGAAGGGGGGAACACTGAAGCTTTCTTT. Protein product: CASSEGGNTEAFF. The chain employs TRBV7-9 and TRBJ1-1; perhaps TRBD1 as D (6 bases). V dropped 5 bases and J dropped 1 base, with 8 bases sitting between them. Looked up from germline, CDR1 is SEHNR and CDR2 is FQNEAQ (reference sequence). The CDR3 extends over 13 amino acids.

The chain combines TRBV5-1 with TRBJ1-1; 9 positions match TRBD1. CDR3 length: 16 residues. The V and J ends lost 0 bases and 6 bases, in that order; junction bases with no gene match: 9. Germline V lookup: CDR1 SGHRS, CDR2 YFSETQ. CDR3 DNA sequence: TGCGCCAGCAGCTTGGCAAGAACAGGGGGCGCAGCTGAAGCTTTCTTT. It codes for CASSLARTGGAAEAFF.

This chain links TRBV30 with TRBJ1-2; D is ambiguous. CDR3 length: 12 amino acids. Germline loops: CDR1 GTSNPN, CDR2 SVGIG (reference sequence). Trimming took off 0 bases at V and 7 bases at J, with 9 bases between the two ends. CDR3 coding DNA: TGTGCCTGGAGTGTTGCGGGTGCTGGCTACACCTTC. It yields the protein CAWSVAGAGYTF.

CDR3 amino acids: CASSWTGGNQPQHF. DNA of the CDR3: TGTGCCAGCAGCTGGACAGGGGGCAATCAGCCCCAGCATTTT. The genes are TRBV5-6 and TRBJ1-5; TRBD1 aligns across 9 bases. The trim removed 3 bases at V and 2 bases at J, leaving 0 bases unmatched. CDR1 and CDR2 from the germline V gene are SGHDT and YYEEEE. The CDR3 has 14 residues.